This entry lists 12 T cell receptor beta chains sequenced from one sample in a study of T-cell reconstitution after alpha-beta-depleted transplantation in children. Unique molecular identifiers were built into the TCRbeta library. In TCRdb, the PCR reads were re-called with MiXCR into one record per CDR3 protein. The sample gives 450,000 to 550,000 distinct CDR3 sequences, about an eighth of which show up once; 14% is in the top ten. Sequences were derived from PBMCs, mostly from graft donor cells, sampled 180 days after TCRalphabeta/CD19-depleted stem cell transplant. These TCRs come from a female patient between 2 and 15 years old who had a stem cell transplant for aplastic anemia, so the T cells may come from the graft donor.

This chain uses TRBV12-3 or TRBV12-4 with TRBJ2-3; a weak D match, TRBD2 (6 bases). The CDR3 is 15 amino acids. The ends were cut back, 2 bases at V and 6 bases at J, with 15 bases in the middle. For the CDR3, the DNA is TGTGCCAGCAGTTTACGGGGGATGTGGTCTGATACGCAGTATTTT. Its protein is CASSLRGMWSDTQYF.

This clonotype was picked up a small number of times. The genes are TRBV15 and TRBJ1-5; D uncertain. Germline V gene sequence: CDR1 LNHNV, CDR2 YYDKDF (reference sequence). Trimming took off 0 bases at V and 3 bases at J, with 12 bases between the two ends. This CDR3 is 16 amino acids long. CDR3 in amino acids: CATSRDREIPNQPQHF. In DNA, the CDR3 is TGTGCCACCAGCAGAGATAGGGAAATCCCCAATCAGCCCCAGCATTTT.

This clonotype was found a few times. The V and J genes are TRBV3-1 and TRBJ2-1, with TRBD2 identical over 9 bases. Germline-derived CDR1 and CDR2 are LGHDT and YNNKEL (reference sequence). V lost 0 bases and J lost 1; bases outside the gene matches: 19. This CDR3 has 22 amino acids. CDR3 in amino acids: CASSQDPSGNLPWSWSYNEQFF. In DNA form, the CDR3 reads TGTGCCAGCAGCCAAGATCCTAGCGGGAACCTACCCTGGTCTTGGTCCTACAATGAGCAGTTCTTC.

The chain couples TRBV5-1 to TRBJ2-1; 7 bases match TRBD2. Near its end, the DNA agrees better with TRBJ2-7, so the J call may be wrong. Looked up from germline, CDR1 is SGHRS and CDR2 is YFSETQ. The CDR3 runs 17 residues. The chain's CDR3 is CASSLEARTRWGNEQYF. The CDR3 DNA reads TGCGCCAGCAGCTTGGAGGCCAGGACTAGATGGGGCAATGAGCAGTACTTC.

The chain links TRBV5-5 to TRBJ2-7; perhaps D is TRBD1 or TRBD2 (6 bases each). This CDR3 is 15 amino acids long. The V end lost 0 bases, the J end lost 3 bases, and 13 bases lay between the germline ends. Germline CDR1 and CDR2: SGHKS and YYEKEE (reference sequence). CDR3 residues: CASSLAGGTVYEQYF. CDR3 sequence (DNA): TGTGCCAGCAGCTTGGCCGGGGGCACCGTCTACGAGCAGTACTTC.

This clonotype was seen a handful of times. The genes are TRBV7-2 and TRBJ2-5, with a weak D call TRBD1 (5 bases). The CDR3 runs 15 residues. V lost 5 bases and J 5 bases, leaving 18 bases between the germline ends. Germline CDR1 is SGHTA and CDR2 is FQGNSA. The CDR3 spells CASSLDRRSLETQYF. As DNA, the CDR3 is TGTGCCAGCAGCCTAGACAGACGAAGCTTGGAGACCCAGTACTTC.

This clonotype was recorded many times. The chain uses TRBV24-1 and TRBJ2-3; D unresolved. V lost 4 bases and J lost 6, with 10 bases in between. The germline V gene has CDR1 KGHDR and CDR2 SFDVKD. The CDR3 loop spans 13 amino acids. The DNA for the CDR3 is TGTGCCACCAGTGAAACCGTCTTTGATACGCAGTATTTT. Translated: CATSETVFDTQYF.

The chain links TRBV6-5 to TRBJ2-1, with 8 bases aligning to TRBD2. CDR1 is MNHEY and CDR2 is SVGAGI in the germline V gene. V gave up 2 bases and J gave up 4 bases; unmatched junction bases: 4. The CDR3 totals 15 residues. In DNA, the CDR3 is TGTGCCAGCAGTTACAGCGGGACTAGATACAATGAGCAGTTCTTC. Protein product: CASSYSGTRYNEQFF.

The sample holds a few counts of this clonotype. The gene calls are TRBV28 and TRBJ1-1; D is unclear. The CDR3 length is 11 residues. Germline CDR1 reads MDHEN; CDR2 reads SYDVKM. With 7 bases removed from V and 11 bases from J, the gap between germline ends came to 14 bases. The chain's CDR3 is CASTIPGAAFF. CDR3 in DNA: TGTGCCAGCACCATCCCGGGTGCCGCTTTCTTT.

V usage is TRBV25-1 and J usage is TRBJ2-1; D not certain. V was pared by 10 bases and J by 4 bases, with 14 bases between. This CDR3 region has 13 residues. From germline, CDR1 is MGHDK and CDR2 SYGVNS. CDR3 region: CATIIASYNEQFF. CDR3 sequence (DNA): TGTGCCACTATAATAGCCTCATACAATGAGCAGTTCTTC.

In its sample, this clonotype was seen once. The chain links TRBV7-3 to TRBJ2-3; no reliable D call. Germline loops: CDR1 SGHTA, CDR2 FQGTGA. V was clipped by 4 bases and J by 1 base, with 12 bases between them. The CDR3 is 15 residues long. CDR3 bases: TGTGCCAGCAGCTCTTGGGCCCGGGGCACAGATACGCAGTATTTT. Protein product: CASSSWARGTDTQYF.

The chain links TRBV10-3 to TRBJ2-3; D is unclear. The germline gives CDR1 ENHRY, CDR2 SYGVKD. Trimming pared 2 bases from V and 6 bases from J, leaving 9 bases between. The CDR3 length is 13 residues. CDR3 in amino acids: CAISETIRDTQYF. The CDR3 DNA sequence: TGTGCCATCAGTGAGACCATCCGTGATACGCAGTATTTT.